The 8 T cell receptor beta chains given below trace back to one sample, sequenced in a study of T-cell memory formation after mild COVID-19. MiXCR was run by TCRdb on the 5' RACE reads, yielding one entry per CDR3 protein. The data show approximately 50,000 distinct CDR3 sequences, 9.3% seen once. Sequencing was carried out using PBMCs or a T cell subset sorted from them (not recorded which). The receptors originated from an adult woman who had mild COVID-19 (a few samples of this study predate the infection). Cell type and time point are not known.

At least ten counts were recorded for this clonotype. The chain carries TRBV12-3 or TRBV12-4 and TRBJ2-7; no reliable D call. The V end was cut by 5 bases, the J end by 7 bases, with 12 bases between. This CDR3 is 12 amino acids long. This chain's CDR3 is CASSRSSWEQYF. The DNA of the CDR3 is TGTGCCAGCAGTAGATCCTCTTGGGAGCAGTACTTC.

This clonotype was detected only a few times. The chain carries TRBV24-1 and TRBJ2-7; D gene unclear. Germline values: CDR1 KGHDR, CDR2 SFDVKD. The ends were cut back, 6 bases at V and 0 bases at J, with 14 bases in the middle. The CDR3 is 15 amino acids. The CDR3 spells CATSRAGSSSYEQYF. CDR3 DNA: TGTGCCACCAGTAGGGCTGGTTCTAGCTCCTACGAGCAGTACTTC.

A few counts support this clonotype. This chain joins TRBV7-6 and TRBJ1-3; D uncertain. Trimming removed 0 bases from V and 0 bases from J, with 9 bases in between. The length of the CDR3 is 16 residues. CDR1 and CDR2 (germline): SGHVS, FNYEAQ. The DNA for the CDR3 is TGTGCCAGCAGCTTAGCGGTACGACGCTCTGGAAACACCATATATTTT. Its translation: CASSLAVRRSGNTIYF.

The table lists this clonotype with many counts. The V gene is TRBV27, the J gene TRBJ1-5, with D unclear. CDR1 is MNHEY and CDR2 is SMNVEV in the germline V gene (reference sequence). The CDR3 runs 15 residues. V was shortened by 5 bases and J by 0 bases, with 11 bases between the two germline ends. The CDR3 reads CASSLAGYSNQPQHF. The DNA for the CDR3 is TGTGCCAGCAGTCTGGCCGGATATAGCAATCAGCCCCAGCATTTT.

This clonotype was observed a few times. This rearrangement joins TRBV15 to TRBJ1-2, with D perhaps TRBD1 (6 bases). The CDR3 runs 15 residues. Germline V gene data show CDR1 as LNHNV and CDR2 as YYDKDF (reference sequence). Trimming pared 0 bases from V and 4 bases from J, leaving 12 bases between. Written as DNA, the CDR3 is TGTGCCACCAGCAGAGATTGGCGGACAGCCTATGGCTACACCTTC. It translates to CATSRDWRTAYGYTF.

This clonotype was seen at least ten times. The rearrangement uses TRBV30 and TRBJ2-7; a possible D gene is TRBD1 (6 bases). Germline V lookup: CDR1 GTSNPN, CDR2 SVGIG (reference sequence). This CDR3 has 13 residues. CDR3 in amino acids: CATGTPPTYEQYF. CDR3 in DNA: TGTGCTACCGGGACACCACCAACCTACGAGCAGTACTTC. Full variable domain (remainder filled in from reference TRBV30 and TRBJ2-7): SQTIHQWPATLVQPVGSPLSLECTVEGTSNPNLYWYRQAAGRGLQLLFYSVGIGQISSEVPQNLSASRPQDRQFILSSKKLLLSDSGFYLCATGTPPTYEQYFGPGTRLTVT.

This chain uses TRBV6-4 with TRBJ2-2; D is uncertain. This CDR3 is 16 amino acids long. CDR1 and CDR2 from the germline V gene are MRHNA and SNTAGT. V lost 6 bases to trimming and J lost 3 bases, with 17 bases between them. CDR3 amino acids: CASSSSRDGYTGELFF. In DNA form, the CDR3 reads TGTGCCAGCAGCTCAAGCCGAGATGGGTACACCGGGGAGCTGTTTTTT.

The chain is built from TRBV6-6 and TRBJ2-3, with D possibly matching TRBD2 (6 bases). The V and J ends lost 3 bases and 2 bases respectively, with 9 bases between them. Germline lookup yields CDR1 MNHNY and CDR2 SVGAGI (reference sequence). This CDR3 spans 14 amino acids. The CDR3 nucleotides are TGTGCCAGCAGTTATAGCGGTACCACAGATACGCAGTATTTT. Its translation is CASSYSGTTDTQYF.